The 17 T cell receptor beta chains reported below all come from one sample, sequenced in a study of human T cells and chemical hapten exposure. Documented time point: pre-sensitization, week 0. The treatment is: therapeutic diphenylcyclopropenone sensitization with weekly scalp DPC. MiXCR, run by TCRdb on the RACE reads, gives a single entry per CDR3 protein. The table records more than 300,000 distinct CDR3 sequences, about 5.1% of them present only once. Here the sequenced sample was whole blood, taken in connection with sensitization to the hapten diphenylcyclopropenone (DPC). The receptors here all came from a woman aged 45-59 years with alopecia areata. Some clones in this sample may be carry-over from other donors' samples.

Many counts were recorded for this clonotype. This CDR3 reads CASTRLAVTTDTQYF. CDR3 DNA: TGTGCCAGCACCCGGCTAGCGGTTACCACAGATACGCAGTATTTT. The chain joins TRBV7-2 to TRBJ2-3, with 7 bases identical to TRBD2. Trimming at V came to 7 bases and at J to 2 bases, leaving 9 bases not matched to a gene. CDR3 size: 15 residues. Germline CDR1 SGHTA, CDR2 FQGNSA.

This clonotype was seen only a few times. The CDR3 is CAISESQGDYTGELFF. The CDR3 DNA is TGTGCCATCAGTGAGTCGCAGGGGGACTACACCGGGGAGCTGTTTTTT. The rearrangement joins TRBV10-3 to TRBJ2-2; tentative D call: TRBD1 (7 bases). With 0 bases removed from V and 3 bases from J, the gap between germline ends came to 11 bases. Germline V gives CDR1 ENHRY, CDR2 SYGVKD. The CDR3 covers 16 residues.

V is TRBV7-2 and J is TRBJ2-7; D remains ambiguous. Trimming took off 5 bases at V and 7 bases at J, with 9 bases between the two ends. Germline assignment: CDR1 SGHTA and CDR2 FQGNSA. CDR3 length equals 11 residues. The DNA of the CDR3 is TGTGCCAGCAGCACGAACCTAGAGCAGTACTTC. Translated: CASSTNLEQYF.

The chain employs TRBV29-1 and TRBJ1-3; D is uncertain. V was trimmed by 5 bases and J by 0 bases, leaving 8 bases between them. CDR1 and CDR2 from the germline V gene are SQVTM and ANQGSEA. The CDR3 length is 13 residues. The CDR3 region has the DNA TGCAGCGTTCAGGAGGGCTCTGGAAACACCATATATTTT. It specifies CSVQEGSGNTIYF.

This clonotype turned up a few times. This chain joins TRBV7-8 and TRBJ1-6; 7 nucleotides agree with TRBD1. After removal of 4 bases from V and 4 bases from J, the junction contained 4 bases not matched to a gene. The CDR3 loop spans 15 amino acids. CDR1 and CDR2 from the germline V gene are SGHVS and FQNEAQ. The CDR3 here is CASSSETGYNSPLHF. CDR3 coding DNA: TGTGCCAGCAGCTCTGAGACAGGGTATAATTCACCCCTCCACTTT.

The chain joins TRBV30 to TRBJ1-1, with D unresolved. Germline lookup yields CDR1 GTSNPN and CDR2 SVGIG (reference sequence). This CDR3 has 13 amino acids. Trimming pared 4 bases from V and 4 bases from J, leaving 13 bases between. The CDR3 loop reads CAWIELGITEAFF. The DNA of the CDR3 is TGTGCCTGGATCGAGTTGGGGATCACTGAAGCTTTCTTT.

Concerning this clonotype: A much larger clone is a single base away; this may be a read error. This sequence joins TRBV5-5 and TRBJ2-6; D is perhaps TRBD2 (6 bases). The CDR3 consists of 17 residues. Germline V gene lookup returns CDR1 SGHKS and CDR2 YYEKEE (reference sequence). The CDR3 coding sequence is TGTGCCAGCAGTTCCCACGCGGGGAGCTCTGGGGCCAACGTCCCGACTTTC. Translated: CASSSHAGSSGANVPTF.

This clonotype has a count of ten or more. J is TRBJ2-5 and V is TRBV7-2; D call uncertain. V was clipped by 6 bases and J by 1 base, with 12 bases between them. CDR1 is SGHTA and CDR2 is FQGNSA in the germline V gene. This CDR3 contains 14 residues. The CDR3 loop reads CASRQSLVQETQYF. The CDR3 nucleotides are TGTGCCAGCAGGCAGTCGCTAGTCCAAGAGACCCAGTACTTC.

The V call is TRBV20-1, the J call TRBJ2-1, with D perhaps TRBD1 (6 bases). The germline V gene has CDR1 DFQATT and CDR2 SNEGSKA (reference sequence). Trimming cost V 3 bases and J 4 bases, with 16 bases left between them. The CDR3 spans 15 residues. CDR3: CSARWGRSRYNEQFF. CDR3 nucleotide sequence: TGCAGTGCTAGGTGGGGGCGAAGTAGGTACAATGAGCAGTTCTTC.

This clonotype came up many times. This chain uses TRBV28 with TRBJ1-1, with 7 bases matching TRBD1. Germline V gene sequence: CDR1 MDHEN, CDR2 SYDVKM. V dropped 1 base and J dropped 0; count of bases not matched to a gene: 2. The CDR3 sequence is 15 residues long. CDR3 in amino acids: CASSLLDRLNTEAFF. For the CDR3, the DNA is TGTGCCAGCAGTTTATTGGACAGGCTGAACACTGAAGCTTTCTTT.

This clonotype has just a few counts. The V call is TRBV29-1, the J call TRBJ2-7; D is possibly TRBD1 or TRBD2 (5 bases each). The germline gives CDR1 SQVTM, CDR2 ANQGSEA. The ends were cut back, 4 bases at V and 3 bases at J, with 10 bases in the middle. CDR3 length equals 12 residues. The chain's CDR3 is CSVGLGGYEQYF. For the CDR3, the DNA is TGCAGCGTTGGGCTTGGGGGCTACGAGCAGTACTTC.

The table lists this clonotype with a few counts. The chain combines TRBV30 with TRBJ2-1; TRBD2 matches 9 bases. This CDR3 has 15 residues. J lost 7 bases, V lost 4 bases, and 11 bases had no gene match. CDR1 is GTSNPN, CDR2 SVGIG, per germline (reference sequence). This CDR3 is CAWKGAGGRRNEQFF. CDR3 DNA: TGTGCCTGGAAGGGCGCGGGAGGGAGGAGGAATGAGCAGTTCTTC. Full variable domain (outside the CDR3, taken from reference TRBV30 and TRBJ2-1): SQTIHQWPATLVQPVGSPLSLECTVEGTSNPNLYWYRQAAGRGLQLLFYSVGIGQISSEVPQNLSASRPQDRQFILSSKKLLLSDSGFYLCAWKGAGGRRNEQFFGPGTRLTVL.

This clonotype was observed many times. V gene TRBV12-3 or TRBV12-4 combines with J gene TRBJ1-2; D remains ambiguous. The CDR3 extends over 14 amino acids. Trimming pared 5 bases from V and 0 bases from J, leaving 10 bases between. The CDR3, as DNA: TGTGCCAGCAGTCCCCAAAGAACTAACTATGGCTACACCTTC. Translating gives CASSPQRTNYGYTF.

This clonotype was seen a few times. This chain joins TRBV6-5 and TRBJ2-4; TRBD1 agrees at 9 bases. Germline lookup yields CDR1 MNHEY and CDR2 SVGAGI. V lost 0 bases and J lost 3; bases outside the gene matches: 3. This CDR3 comprises 16 residues. CDR3 amino acids: CASSYSQGADKNIQYF. The CDR3 bases are TGTGCCAGCAGTTACTCACAGGGGGCGGACAAAAACATTCAGTACTTC.

The table lists this clonotype with a few counts. The chain uses TRBV5-4 and TRBJ2-2; TRBD1 is a possible D gene (5 bases). The CDR3 is 16 residues long. Germline lookup yields CDR1 SGHNT and CDR2 YYREEE (reference sequence). Deletions cut 1 base from V and 6 bases from J, with 16 bases between. CDR3 loop: CASSLSYGASAGELFF. CDR3 coding DNA: TGTGCCAGCAGCTTGTCGTATGGGGCCTCCGCCGGGGAGCTGTTTTTT.

This clonotype was seen at least ten times. The J gene is TRBJ2-7, the V gene TRBV3-1; no firm D call. Germline CDR1 LGHDT, CDR2 YNNKEL (reference sequence). The CDR3 loop spans 13 amino acids. V was clipped by 1 base and J by 3 bases, with 7 bases between them. The CDR3 reads CASSQAGYYEQYF. DNA of the CDR3: TGTGCCAGCAGCCAAGCTGGGTACTACGAGCAGTACTTC.

This clonotype was counted between two and nine times. V gene TRBV2 combines with J gene TRBJ2-7; tentatively, D is TRBD1 (5 bases). CDR3 size: 12 residues. Germline V gene data show CDR1 as SNHLY and CDR2 as FYNNEI. V lost 3 bases and J 13 bases, leaving 16 bases between the germline ends. The CDR3 loop is CASSETAKQPYF. CDR3 DNA: TGTGCCAGCAGTGAGACAGCCAAGCAGCCCTACTTC.